These 8 T cell receptor beta chains were sequenced from one sample in a study of T cells in Graves' hyperthyroidism and ophthalmopathy. RNA transcripts provided the source from which TCR beta CDR3 regions were amplified. HTBI primers were the set used in a first-round RT-PCR of the TCR CDR3. TCRdb used MiXCR to reprocess the multiplex PCR reads, holding one entry per CDR3 protein. Of 650,000 to 850,000 distinct CDR3 sequences detected, approximately 18% appear once; the ten largest clones hold around 15%. The sample taken for sequencing was blood. The receptors come from a woman aged 45-65 years with Graves' hyperthyroidism that later progressed to Graves' ophthalmopathy.

In this sample, this clonotype turned up many times. J is TRBJ1-1 and V is TRBV3-1, with D possibly matching TRBD1 (5 bases). V was clipped by 1 base and J by 1 base, with 10 bases between them. Per germline, CDR1 LGHDT and CDR2 YNNKEL (reference sequence). The CDR3 loop spans 15 amino acids. The CDR3 region is CASSQGSGRNTEAFF. The CDR3 bases are TGTGCCAGCAGCCAAGGGTCAGGGAGGAACACTGAAGCTTTCTTT. The full variable domain, in which reference TRBV3-1 and TRBJ1-1 provide the parts outside the CDR3, is DTAVSQTPKYLVTQMGNDKSIKCEQNLGHDTMYWYKQDSKKFLKIMFSYNNKELIINETVPNRFSPKSPDKAHLNLHINSLELGDSAVYFCASSQGSGRNTEAFFGQGTRLTVV.

In this sample, this clonotype turned up a few times. The chain joins TRBV20-1 to TRBJ2-1; D is uncertain. This CDR3 is built from 11 residues. Trimming took off 6 bases at V and 8 bases at J, with 11 bases between the two ends. Looked up from germline, CDR1 is DFQATT and CDR2 is SNEGSKA (reference sequence). As DNA, the CDR3 is TGCAGTGCCATGACTGGGGATGAGCAGTTCTTC. Its translation is CSAMTGDEQFF.

This clonotype occurred many times. This chain links TRBV5-5 with TRBJ1-2; unclear D gene. CDR3 size: 16 residues. The germline V and J ends were trimmed by 2 bases and 4 bases, with 18 bases remaining between them. CDR1 and CDR2 (germline): SGHKS, YYEKEE (reference sequence). The CDR3 spells CASSFRASEGAYGYTF. CDR3 in DNA: TGTGCCAGCAGCTTCCGGGCCAGCGAAGGTGCCTATGGCTACACCTTC.

This clonotype was counted ten times or more. This chain uses TRBV7-9 with TRBJ2-1; 8 bases are shared with TRBD2. CDR3 length: 16 amino acids. V shed 5 bases and J 5 bases; nucleotides not matched to a gene: 11. Per the germline V gene, CDR1 is SEHNR and CDR2 is FQNEAQ (reference sequence). For the CDR3, the DNA is TGTGCCAGCAGCCTCCTGGACGGGGGGGCTAACAATGAGCAGTTCTTC. This sequence encodes CASSLLDGGANNEQFF.

The chain carries TRBV20-1 and TRBJ2-3; D tentatively reads TRBD1 or TRBD2 (6 bases each). In germline, CDR1 is DFQATT, CDR2 SNEGSKA (reference sequence). CDR3 size: 15 residues. V was pared by 3 bases and J by 1 base, with 14 bases between. CDR3 in amino acids: CSASTGAYRTDTQYF. CDR3 nucleotide sequence: TGCAGTGCTAGTACGGGGGCGTACCGCACAGATACGCAGTATTTT.

The chain is built from TRBV12-5 and TRBJ2-5, with 9 bases lining up with TRBD2. The CDR3 is 17 amino acids. Unmatched junction bases numbered 13, after V lost 5 bases and J lost 3 bases. CDR1 LGHNT and CDR2 FRNRAP come from the germline V gene. CDR3 bases: TGTGCTAGTGGTCCAGGTGTGGGCGCTAGCGGGGAAGAGACCCAGTACTTC. Its translation: CASGPGVGASGEETQYF.

This clonotype came up a few times. V gene TRBV2 combines with J gene TRBJ2-1; D is undetermined. Trimming removed 1 base from V and 10 bases from J, with 8 bases in between. Germline lookup yields CDR1 SNHLY and CDR2 FYNNEI. This CDR3 region has 12 residues. Here the CDR3 reads CASSEGVGEQFF. CDR3 DNA: TGTGCCAGCAGTGAAGGGGTGGGCGAGCAGTTCTTC.

V usage is TRBV7-9 and J usage is TRBJ2-2, with 7 bases that match TRBD1. V shed 3 bases, J shed 1 base, and the junction held 2 bases outside the gene matches. The germline V gene encodes CDR1 SEHNR and CDR2 FQNEAQ (reference sequence). The CDR3 sequence is 15 residues long. In DNA form, the CDR3 reads TGTGCCAGCAGCTTTGGACAGGAGAACACCGGGGAGCTGTTTTTT. Translated, it gives CASSFGQENTGELFF.